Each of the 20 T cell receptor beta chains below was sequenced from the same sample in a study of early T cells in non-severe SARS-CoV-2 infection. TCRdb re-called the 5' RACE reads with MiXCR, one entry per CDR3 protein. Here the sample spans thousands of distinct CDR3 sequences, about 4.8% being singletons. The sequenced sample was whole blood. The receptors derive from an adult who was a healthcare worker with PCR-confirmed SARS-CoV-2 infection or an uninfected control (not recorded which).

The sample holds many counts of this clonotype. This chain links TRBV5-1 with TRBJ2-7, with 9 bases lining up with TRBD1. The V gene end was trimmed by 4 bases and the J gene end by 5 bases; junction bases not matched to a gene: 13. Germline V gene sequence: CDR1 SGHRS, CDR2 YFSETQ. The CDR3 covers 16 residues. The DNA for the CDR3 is TGCGCCAGCAGCCGGGAGCTGGGGACAGGGTATAACGAGCAGTACGTC. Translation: CASSRELGTGYNEQYV.

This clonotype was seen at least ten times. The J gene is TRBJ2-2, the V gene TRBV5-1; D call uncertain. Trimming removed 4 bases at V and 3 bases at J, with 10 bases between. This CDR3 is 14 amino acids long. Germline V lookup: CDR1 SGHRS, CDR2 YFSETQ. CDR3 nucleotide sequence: TGCGCCAGCAGCCCACCCCTTGACACCGGGGAGCTGTTTTTT. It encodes CASSPPLDTGELFF.

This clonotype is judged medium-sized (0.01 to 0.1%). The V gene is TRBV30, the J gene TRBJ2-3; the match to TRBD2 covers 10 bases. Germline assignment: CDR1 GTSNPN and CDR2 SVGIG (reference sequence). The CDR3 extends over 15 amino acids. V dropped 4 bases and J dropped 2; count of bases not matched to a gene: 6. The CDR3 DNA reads TGTGCCTGGACTCAACTAGCGGGGTACACAGATACGCAGTATTTT. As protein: CAWTQLAGYTDTQYF.

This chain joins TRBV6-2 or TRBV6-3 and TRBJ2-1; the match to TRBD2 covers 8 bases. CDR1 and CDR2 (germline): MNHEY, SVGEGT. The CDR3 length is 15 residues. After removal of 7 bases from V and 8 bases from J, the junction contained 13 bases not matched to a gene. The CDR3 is CASTTRGTRVDEQFF. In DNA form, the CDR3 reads TGTGCCAGCACCACGAGAGGGACTAGGGTGGATGAGCAGTTCTTC.

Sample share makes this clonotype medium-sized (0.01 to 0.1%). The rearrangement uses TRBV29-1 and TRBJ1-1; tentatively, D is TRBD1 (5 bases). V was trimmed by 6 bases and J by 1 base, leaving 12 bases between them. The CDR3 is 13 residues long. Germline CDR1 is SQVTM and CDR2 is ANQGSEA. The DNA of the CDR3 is TGCAGCGTCGAGGGCGACAGGAACACTGAAGCTTTCTTT. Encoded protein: CSVEGDRNTEAFF.

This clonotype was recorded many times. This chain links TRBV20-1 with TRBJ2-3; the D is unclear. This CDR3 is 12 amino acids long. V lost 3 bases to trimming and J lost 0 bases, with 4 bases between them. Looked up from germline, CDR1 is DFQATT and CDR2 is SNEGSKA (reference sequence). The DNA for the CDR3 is TGCAGTGCTAGCGGGAGCACAGATACGCAGTATTTT. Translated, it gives CSASGSTDTQYF.

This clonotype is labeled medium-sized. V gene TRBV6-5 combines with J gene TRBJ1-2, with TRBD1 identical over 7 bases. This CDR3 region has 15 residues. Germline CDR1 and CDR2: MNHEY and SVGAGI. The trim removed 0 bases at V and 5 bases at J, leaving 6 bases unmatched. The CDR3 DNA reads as TGTGCCAGCAGTTACTCGAACAGGGGAAGGTATGGCTACACCTTC. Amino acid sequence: CASSYSNRGRYGYTF.

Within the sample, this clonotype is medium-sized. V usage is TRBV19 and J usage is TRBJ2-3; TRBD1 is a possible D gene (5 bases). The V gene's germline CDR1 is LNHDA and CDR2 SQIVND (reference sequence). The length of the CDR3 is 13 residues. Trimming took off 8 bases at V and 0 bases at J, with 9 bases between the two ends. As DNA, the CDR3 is TGTGCCAGTGGACAACAAAGCACAGATACGCAGTATTTT. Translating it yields CASGQQSTDTQYF.

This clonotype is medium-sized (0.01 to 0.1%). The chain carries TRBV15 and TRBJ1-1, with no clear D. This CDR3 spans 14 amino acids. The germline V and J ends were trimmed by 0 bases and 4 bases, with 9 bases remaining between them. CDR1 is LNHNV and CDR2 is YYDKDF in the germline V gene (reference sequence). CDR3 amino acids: CATSRDQVSTEAFF. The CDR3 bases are TGTGCCACCAGCAGAGATCAGGTGAGCACTGAAGCTTTCTTT.

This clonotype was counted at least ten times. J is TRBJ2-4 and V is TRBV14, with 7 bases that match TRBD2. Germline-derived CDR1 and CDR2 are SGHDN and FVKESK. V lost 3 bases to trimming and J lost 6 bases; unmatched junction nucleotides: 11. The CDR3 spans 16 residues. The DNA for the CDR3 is TGTGCCAGCAGCCAGGGGGGGGGAGCCCCGGGAAACATTCAGTACTTC. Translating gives CASSQGGGAPGNIQYF.

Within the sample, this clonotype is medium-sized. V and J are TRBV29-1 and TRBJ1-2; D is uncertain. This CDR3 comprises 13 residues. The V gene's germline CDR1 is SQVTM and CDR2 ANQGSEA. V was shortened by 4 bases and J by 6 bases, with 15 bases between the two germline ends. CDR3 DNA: TGCAGCGTTGGGCAGCAGGATAGCCATGGCTACACCTTC. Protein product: CSVGQQDSHGYTF.

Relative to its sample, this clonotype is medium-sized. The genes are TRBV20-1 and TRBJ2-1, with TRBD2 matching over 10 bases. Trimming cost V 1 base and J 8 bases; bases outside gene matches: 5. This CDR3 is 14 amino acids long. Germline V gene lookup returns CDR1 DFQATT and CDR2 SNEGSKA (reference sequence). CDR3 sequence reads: CSARVSGRQDEQFF. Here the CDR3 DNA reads TGCAGTGCTAGAGTTAGCGGGAGGCAGGATGAGCAGTTCTTC.

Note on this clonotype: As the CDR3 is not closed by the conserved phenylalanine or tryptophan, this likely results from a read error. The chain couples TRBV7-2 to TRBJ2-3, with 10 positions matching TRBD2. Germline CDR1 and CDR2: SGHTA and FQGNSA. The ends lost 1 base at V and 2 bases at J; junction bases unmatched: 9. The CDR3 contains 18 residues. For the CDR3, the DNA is TGTGCCAGCAGCTTAGGTCTAGCGGGAGCGGCATTCACAGATACGCAGTATTCT. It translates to CASSLGLAGAAFTDTQYS.

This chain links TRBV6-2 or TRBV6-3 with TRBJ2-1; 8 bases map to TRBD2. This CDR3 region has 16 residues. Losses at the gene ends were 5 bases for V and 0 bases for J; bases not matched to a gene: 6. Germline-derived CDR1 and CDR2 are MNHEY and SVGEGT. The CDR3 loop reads CASSGPGLDSYNEQFF. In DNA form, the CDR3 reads TGTGCCAGCAGTGGCCCGGGACTAGACTCCTACAATGAGCAGTTCTTC.

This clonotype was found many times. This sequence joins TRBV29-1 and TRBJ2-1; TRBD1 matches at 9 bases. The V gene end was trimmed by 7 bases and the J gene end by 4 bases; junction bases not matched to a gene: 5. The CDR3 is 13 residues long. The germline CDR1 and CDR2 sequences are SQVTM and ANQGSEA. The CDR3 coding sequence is TGCAGCGGCCGGGACAGGGAATACAATGAGCAGTTCTTC. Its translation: CSGRDREYNEQFF.

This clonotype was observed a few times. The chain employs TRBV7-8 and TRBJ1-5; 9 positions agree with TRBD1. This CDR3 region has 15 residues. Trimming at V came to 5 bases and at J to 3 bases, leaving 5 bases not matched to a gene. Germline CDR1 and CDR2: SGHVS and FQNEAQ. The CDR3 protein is CASSPTGGTNQPQHF. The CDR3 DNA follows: TGTGCCAGCAGCCCGACAGGGGGAACCAATCAGCCCCAGCATTTT.

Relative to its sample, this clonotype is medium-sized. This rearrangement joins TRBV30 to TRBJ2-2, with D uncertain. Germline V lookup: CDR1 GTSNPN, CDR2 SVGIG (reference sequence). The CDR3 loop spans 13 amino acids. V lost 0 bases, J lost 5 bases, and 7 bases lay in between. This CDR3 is CAWSVRRTGELFF. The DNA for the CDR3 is TGTGCCTGGAGTGTAAGAAGAACCGGGGAGCTGTTTTTT.

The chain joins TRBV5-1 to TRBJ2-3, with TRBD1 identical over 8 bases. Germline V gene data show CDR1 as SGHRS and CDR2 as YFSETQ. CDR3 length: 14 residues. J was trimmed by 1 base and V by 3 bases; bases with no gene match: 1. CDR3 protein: CASSSGQGTDTQYF. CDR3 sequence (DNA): TGCGCCAGCAGCTCGGGACAGGGCACAGATACGCAGTATTTT.

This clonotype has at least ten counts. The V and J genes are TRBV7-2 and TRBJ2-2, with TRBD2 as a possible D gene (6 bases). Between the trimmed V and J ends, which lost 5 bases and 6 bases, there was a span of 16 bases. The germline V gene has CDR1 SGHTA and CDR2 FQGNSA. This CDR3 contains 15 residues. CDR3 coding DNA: TGTGCCAGCAGCCTTACCCCCAGGGAGGCCGGGGAGCTGTTTTTT. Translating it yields CASSLTPREAGELFF.

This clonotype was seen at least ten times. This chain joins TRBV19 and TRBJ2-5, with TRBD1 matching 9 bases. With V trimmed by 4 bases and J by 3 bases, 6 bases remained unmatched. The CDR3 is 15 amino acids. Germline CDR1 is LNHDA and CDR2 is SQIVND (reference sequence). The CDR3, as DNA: TGTGCCAGTAGTAGATACAGGGGGCAGAAAGAGACCCAGTACTTC. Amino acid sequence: CASSRYRGQKETQYF.